The entry that follows covers one T cell receptor (beta chain) sequence. The clone's antigen remains unknown. One base away there is no much larger clone; base qualities are not given. Amplification of TCR beta CDR3 regions was carried out from RNA transcripts. For the first round of RT-PCR on the TCR CDR3, the HTBI primer set was used together with the Qiagen OneStep RT-PCR kit. A second multiplex PCR round built the libraries, followed by size selection and purification. The libraries were sequenced on an Illumina HiSeq2000 using paired-end 100 bp reads. On the authors' methods: SOAPnuke was used to process the raw data, removing reads that contained adapters or uncalled bases, had a mean Phred below 15, or lacked an exact match to the constant primer or identifier. High-quality paired reads were merged using COPE v1.2.5, and each unique nucleotide sequence was defined as a clonotype. MiTCR v1.1 was used to align clonotypes to the IMGT TRBV, TRBD and TRBJ reference segments. Analysis was restricted to V-J combinations with a frequency above 0.0001, which covered about 99% of repertoires. The TCS score was defined as F50 (clonal expansion) divided by E x V (chaos), with BLOSUM62-based TCRdist calculated between CDR3 peptides within each V-J. Welch's t-statistics and random forest reduced fewer than 550 V-J features to some 14, which were used in a naive Bayes classifier (R e1071). The raw public data were reprocessed by TCRdb itself: fastp quality trimming at Q25, MiXCR clonotype calling, in-frame beta chains only. Rows merge per CDR3 protein into single entries with the most common DNA and genes. TCRdb, not the original authors, processed these V and J calls. This sample is represented by fewer than 800,000 distinct CDR3 sequences; approximately 16% of them were singletons. 8.4% of the sample comes from the top ten.

These data originate in a study of T cells in Graves' hyperthyroidism and ophthalmopathy (dated by TCRdb to the late 2010s). Turning to the overall study: Peripheral blood was sampled at the time of initial diagnosis, prior to any treatment. In addition, the study compared T-cell repertoires in thyroid tissue and in blood from about six Graves' hyperthyroidism patients. Once sampling was done, hyperthyroidism patients were given methimazole at a starting dose of 30 mg daily, whereas ophthalmopathy patients were given high-dose intravenous methylprednisolone. TCR V-J signatures able to tell the groups apart were searched for in a discovery cohort of 95 to 100 patients, of whom over 40 had Graves' ophthalmopathy and roughly 57 had stable Graves' hyperthyroidism. Prospective prediction of ophthalmopathy was tested in an independent validation cohort consisting of 18 to 20 hyperthyroidism patients and some 17 patients who later progressed to ophthalmopathy. The 100 or so discovery patients were randomly divided into training and test sets at a 7:3 ratio. TCR Vbeta CDR3 sequencing of roughly 140 peripheral blood samples (fewer than 45 ophthalmopathy, 75 hyperthyroidism and roughly 17 progressor patients) is reported in the paper. General findings and caveats noted by the study authors: In cross-validation, a model built on a 13 V-J signature told ophthalmopathy apart from stable hyperthyroidism with approximately 90% sensitivity and approximately 84% specificity, and in testing the same model reached 80%/75%. During validation, the model predicted progression to ophthalmopathy a median of approximately six months ahead of onset, with roughly 65% sensitivity and around 72% specificity. Most expanded thyroid clonotypes (frequency above 0.001) were also found in blood, which suggests that blood repertoires may mirror thyroid immune responses. No statistical method was used to set the sample size in advance, and investigators knew the group allocation.

Stable Graves' hyperthyroidism was defined as the absence of progression to ophthalmopathy over 18 months of follow-up. Hyperthyroidism patients were newly diagnosed, with disease duration under 2 months, and aged 18 to 65 years. The study excluded patients with uncontrolled infections, other autoimmune diseases, pregnancy or lactation. Diagnoses were established on the basis of clinical symptoms, serum thyroxine and TRAb, thyroid ultrasound, and orbital computed tomography. Ficoll-Paque density gradient centrifugation was used to isolate PBMCs from 8.5 to 10 ml of fresh peripheral blood. Total RNA was extracted with Trizol reagent, and quality was checked on an Agilent 2100 Bioanalyzer. Cut back by 1 base and 5 bases, the V and J ends lie 5 bases apart. CDR1 and CDR2, looked up from the germline V gene, are MGHDK and SYGVNS. From its cysteine to its phenylalanine, the CDR3 spans 12 amino acids. This entry keeps only the CDR3 DNA: 36 bases, framed from base 1.

The sequenced sample consisted of blood. This TCR came from a man younger than 30 with Graves' hyperthyroidism. Recombination connected TRBV25-1 to TRBJ2-5, with the D gene call left open. The bases are TGTGCCAGCAGTGAATTTCCCGAGACCCAGTACTTC. It codes for CASSEFPETQYF. Here the CDR3 is joined to the reference TRBV25-1 and TRBJ2-5 genes, and the full variable domain is: EADIYQTPRYLVIGTGKKITLECSQTMGHDKMYWYQQDPGMELHLIHYSYGVNSTEKGDLSSESTVSRIRTEHFPLTLESARPSHTSQYLCASSEFPETQYFGPGTRLLVL.